The present T cell receptor (beta chain) was sequenced within a study of cytomegalovirus exposure and HLA in healthy donors. About the study: Among about 179 million T cells, an earlier analysis found 117 million unique TCR beta sequences. Study-wide findings and caveats: Later analysis found that TCR beta chains associated with HLA were more clonally expanded than other, equally common chains.

The primer mix had 60 Vbeta and 13 Jbeta primers. Sequenced by immunoSEQ multiplex PCR; TCRdb stores in-frame clones only, minus some. The sample contains about 85,000 clones, over 65% of which appear only once. The CDR3 totals 13 residues. V was cut by 8 bases and J by 2 bases, with 12 bases left in between. Germline V CDR1 and CDR2: MNHNS, SASEGT. To note about this clone: Its antigen remains unidentified.

Material: PBMCs. This chain links TRBV6-1 with TRBJ2-5, with TRBD2 as a possible D gene (5 bases). The sequence derives from a man aged 30 to 39 in good health and CMV-seronegative. The CDR3 reads CASLDGGQETQYF. The CDR3, as DNA: TGTGCCAGCCTGGACGGAGGACAAGAGACCCAGTACTTC.